This is a list of T cell receptor beta chains from one sample in a study of CD8+ T cells in alopecia areata. Profiled with immunoSEQ multiplex PCR; TCRdb holds only in-frame clones, not every one. This table holds under 150,000 clones, approximately 85% found once. The material was CD8+ T cells sorted from blood, obtained at week 4, from a patient treated with tofacitinib. These receptor sequences come from a human donor with alopecia areata. CDR3s include the opening cysteine and the closing phenylalanine or tryptophan. The order of the fields is D gene, V gene, clone size, J gene, CDR3 DNA, CDR3 protein. D genes are given only for firm matches. Clone size is given for some rows only: seen once, a few or many times, or a class if the clone is expanded.

D: NA
V: TRBV18
size: NA
J: TRBJ2-1
DNA: TGTGCCAGCTCACGGGGCGGGGGCGACTACAATGAGCAGTTCTTC
CDR3: CASSRGGGDYNEQFF

D: TRBD1
V: TRBV6-1
size: NA
J: TRBJ2-7
DNA: TGTGCCAGCAGAACTACCGGGACAGCACCCTACGAGCAGTACTTC
CDR3: CASRTTGTAPYEQYF

D: NA
V: TRBV4-2
size: NA
J: TRBJ2-7
DNA: TGTGCCAGCAGCCAATCCTCAAACTCCTACGAGCAGTACTTC
CDR3: CASSQSSNSYEQYF

D: TRBD1
V: TRBV10-1
size: NA
J: TRBJ2-7
DNA: TGCGCCAGCAGTGATTTGGACAGGGCCTACGAGCAGTACTTC
CDR3: CASSDLDRAYEQYF

D: NA
V: TRBV7-9
size: NA
J: TRBJ1-4
DNA: TGTGCCGCCAAGGCGGAAGATAATGAAAAACTGTTTTTT
CDR3: CAAKAEDNEKLFF

D: NA
V: TRBV27
size: NA
J: TRBJ1-5
DNA: TGTGCCAGCAGTCCAAGCGGTAGCAGGGTGCCCCAGCATTTT
CDR3: CASSPSGSRVPQHF

D: NA
V: TRBV27
size: NA
J: TRBJ1-2
DNA: TGTGCCAGCAGTCGTCTCCAGGGGCATGGCTACACCTTC
CDR3: CASSRLQGHGYTF

D: TRBD1
V: TRBV29-1
size: NA
J: TRBJ2-3
DNA: TGCAGCGTTGTTCGGACAGGGGAAGCAGATACGCAGTATTTT
CDR3: CSVVRTGEADTQYF

D: NA
V: TRBV9
size: NA
J: TRBJ2-1
DNA: TGTGCCAGCAGCGCCATAAGGGGGAATGAGCAGTTCTTC
CDR3: CASSAIRGNEQFF

D: NA
V: TRBV15
size: few
J: TRBJ2-7
DNA: TGTGCCACCAGCAGAGAATCGGAAGCCTACGAGCAGTACTTC
CDR3: CATSRESEAYEQYF

D: NA
V: TRBV29-1
size: NA
J: TRBJ2-2
DNA: TGCAGCGTTTTTTTCGACACCGGGGAGCTGTTTTTT
CDR3: CSVFFDTGELFF

D: NA
V: TRBV30
size: few
J: TRBJ2-2
DNA: TGTGCCTGGAGTCCCAACTACACCGGGGAGCTGTTTTTT
CDR3: CAWSPNYTGELFF

D: NA
V: TRBV7-9
size: NA
J: TRBJ1-2
DNA: TGTGCCAGCAGCTTAGGGACCTCGTACGCCAGTGGCTACACCTTC
CDR3: CASSLGTSYASGYTF

D: NA
V: TRBV29-1
size: NA
J: TRBJ1-1
DNA: TGCAGCGTTGAAGGGTGGGGGATCGACACTGAAGCTTTCTTT
CDR3: CSVEGWGIDTEAFF

D: TRBD1
V: TRBV7-9
size: NA
J: TRBJ1-5
DNA: TGTGCCAGCAGCTCCTCCGGGACAGAAGGTCAGCCCCAGCATTTT
CDR3: CASSSSGTEGQPQHF

D: NA
V: TRBV2
size: NA
J: TRBJ2-7
DNA: TGTGCCAGCCATGAAGACAAATACGAGCAGTACTTC
CDR3: CASHEDKYEQYF

D: NA
V: TRBV7-9
size: NA
J: TRBJ2-5
DNA: TGTGCTTCCGAAGGGATAGGGGAGACCCAGTACTTC
CDR3: CASEGIGETQYF

D: NA
V: TRBV7-9
size: NA
J: TRBJ2-7
DNA: TGTGCCAGCAGCTTAGCTGGGGCCGGCTTGTCCTACGAGCAGTACTTC
CDR3: CASSLAGAGLSYEQYF

D: NA
V: TRBV27
size: NA
J: TRBJ1-2
DNA: TGTGCCAGCAGTCCCTCTGGAAACAACTATGGCTACACCTTC
CDR3: CASSPSGNNYGYTF

D: NA
V: TRBV15
size: NA
J: TRBJ2-5
DNA: TGTGCCACCAGCAGTTTAAACGGCGGGGCGGAGACCCAGTACTTC
CDR3: CATSSLNGGAETQYF

D: TRBD1
V: TRBV5-6
size: NA
J: TRBJ1-6
DNA: TGTGCCAGCAGCAGGAAGGACAGGGTGGATTCACCCCTCCACTTT
CDR3: CASSRKDRVDSPLHF

D: NA
V: TRBV7-2
size: NA
J: TRBJ2-3
DNA: TGTGCCAGCAGCTTAATCATGAGCACAGATACGCAGTATTTT
CDR3: CASSLIMSTDTQYF

D: TRBD1
V: TRBV4-1
size: few
J: TRBJ1-1
DNA: TGCGCCAGCAGCCAAGACAGGGGGACCAGTCTGGACACTGAAGCTTTCTTT
CDR3: CASSQDRGTSLDTEAFF

D: TRBD1
V: TRBV6-6
size: NA
J: TRBJ2-7
DNA: TGTGCCAGCAGTTACTCCGGGACAGGGAGTCGCGAGCAGTACTTC
CDR3: CASSYSGTGSREQYF

D: NA
V: TRBV27
size: NA
J: TRBJ1-6
DNA: TGTGCCAGCAGTTTTTTAGGAGACAATAATTCACCCCTCCACTTT
CDR3: CASSFLGDNNSPLHF

D: NA
V: TRBV19
size: once
J: TRBJ1-5
DNA: TGTGCCAGTATAAGGCCAGGGCAGAATCAGCCCCAGCATTTT
CDR3: CASIRPGQNQPQHF

D: TRBD1
V: TRBV30
size: NA
J: TRBJ2-3
DNA: TGTGCCTGGAAGGAAGACAGGGGGCGGGGTACGCAGTATTTT
CDR3: CAWKEDRGRGTQYF

D: NA
V: TRBV29-1
size: NA
J: TRBJ2-5
DNA: TGCAGCGTCTGGGGCGGCCATCCAAACACACAAGAGACCCAGTACTTC
CDR3: CSVWGGHPNTQETQYF

D: NA
V: TRBV29-1
size: NA
J: TRBJ1-2
DNA: TGCAGCGTTGGGGCTACCAGCTCTATGAGCTACACCTTC
CDR3: CSVGATSSMSYTF

D: TRBD1
V: TRBV7-2
size: NA
J: TRBJ1-2
DNA: TGTGCCAGCAGCTTAGATGGGGGACAGGGCCGAGATGGCTACACCTTC
CDR3: CASSLDGGQGRDGYTF

D: NA
V: TRBV7-9
size: NA
J: TRBJ2-5
DNA: TGTGCCAGCAGCTTTGGGGCGATACAAGAGACCCAGTACTTC
CDR3: CASSFGAIQETQYF

D: TRBD2
V: TRBV5-6
size: NA
J: TRBJ2-7
DNA: TGTGCCAGCGGGCGCGGGGGGAGCTCCTACGAGCAGTACTTC
CDR3: CASGRGGSSYEQYF

D: TRBD2
V: TRBV7-2
size: NA
J: TRBJ2-7
DNA: TGTGCCAGCAGCTTAGTCGGAGCGGGGTCCTACGAGCAGTACTTC
CDR3: CASSLVGAGSYEQYF

D: NA
V: TRBV7-9
size: NA
J: TRBJ2-7
DNA: TGTGCCAGCAGTCTCTCGGCGTCCTTCACTGGAGAGCAGTACTTC
CDR3: CASSLSASFTGEQYF

D: TRBD1
V: TRBV5-1
size: once
J: TRBJ2-7
DNA: TGCGCCAGCAGCTTGGATTGGCAGGGGGCGCGCGAGCAGTACTTC
CDR3: CASSLDWQGAREQYF

D: TRBD1
V: TRBV5-4
size: NA
J: TRBJ2-7
DNA: TGTGCCAGCAGCTTGGGGACAGGGGGACCCTACGAGCAGTACTTC
CDR3: CASSLGTGGPYEQYF

D: NA
V: TRBV29-1
size: NA
J: TRBJ2-7
DNA: TGCAGCGTCCCATTGTCTCCTGGCGGCGAGCAGTACTTC
CDR3: CSVPLSPGGEQYF

D: TRBD1
V: TRBV7-6
size: once
J: TRBJ2-7
DNA: TGTGCCACCGGACAGGGGGAGACCTACGAGCAGTACTTC
CDR3: CATGQGETYEQYF

D: TRBD2
V: TRBV7-2
size: NA
J: TRBJ2-5
DNA: TGTGCCAGCAGCCCTAGCGGGGGCCTTACGGAGACCCAGTACTTC
CDR3: CASSPSGGLTETQYF